The 32 T cell receptor beta chains listed next were all sequenced from one sample in a study of T-cell reconstitution after alpha-beta-depleted transplantation in children. A library of TCRbeta sequences, prepared with unique molecular identifiers, was generated. TCRdb analysed the PCR reads with MiXCR anew, one entry per CDR3 protein. The data hold about 210,000 distinct CDR3 sequences, with around a sixth observed a single time. The sample was PBMCs, mostly from graft donor cells, taken 360 days after TCRalphabeta/CD19-depleted stem cell transplant. The receptors derive from a male patient aged 2 to 10 who had a stem cell transplant for acute lymphoblastic leukemia, so the T cells may come from the graft donor.

CDR3 sequence: CASSPQGAGNTGELFF. The CDR3 DNA sequence: TGTGCCAGCAGTCCTCAAGGGGCGGGGAACACCGGGGAGCTGTTTTTT. V and J are TRBV12-3 or TRBV12-4 and TRBJ2-2, with D perhaps TRBD1 or TRBD2 (5 bases each). This CDR3 has 16 residues. With 5 bases removed from V and 1 base from J, the gap between germline ends came to 14 bases.

In its sample, this clonotype was seen a few times. The J gene is TRBJ2-7, the V gene TRBV27; 9 nucleotides line up with TRBD1. CDR1 MNHEY and CDR2 SMNVEV come from the germline V gene (reference sequence). J lost 0 bases, V lost 5 bases, and 8 bases had no gene match. The CDR3 sequence is 16 residues long. CDR3: CASSHRTGESSYEQYF. The CDR3 coding sequence is TGTGCCAGCAGTCACAGGACAGGGGAGAGCTCCTACGAGCAGTACTTC.

The chain employs TRBV20-1 and TRBJ2-3; 9 positions match TRBD2. J lost 4 bases, V lost 2 bases, and 7 bases had no gene match. The CDR3 runs 15 residues. The germline CDR1 and CDR2 sequences are DFQATT and SNEGSKA (reference sequence). The CDR3 region has the DNA TGCAGTGCTAGAAAGCCTAGCGGGGTGGCAGATACGCAGTATTTT. It is translated as CSARKPSGVADTQYF.

V is TRBV9 and J is TRBJ2-5; possible D gene TRBD2, 5 bases. Germline loops: CDR1 SGDLS, CDR2 YYNGEE. This CDR3 comprises 13 residues. Trimming removed 0 bases at V and 4 bases at J, with 7 bases between. CDR3 bases: TGTGCCAGCAGCGTAGCGGGGAGAGAGACCCAGTACTTC. Protein sequence: CASSVAGRETQYF.

The chain links TRBV12-3 or TRBV12-4 to TRBJ2-2, with 7 bases identical to TRBD2. Unmatched junction bases numbered 23, after V lost 3 bases and J lost 4 bases. The CDR3 totals 21 residues. The CDR3 loop is CASSLSRIAGVSSGATGELFF. CDR3 coding DNA: TGTGCCAGCAGTTTGTCAAGAATTGCGGGAGTTTCCTCTGGGGCCACCGGGGAGCTGTTTTTT.

The chain is built from TRBV24-1 and TRBJ1-2; a possible D gene is TRBD1 (5 bases). CDR1 and CDR2 from the germline V gene are KGHDR and SFDVKD. This CDR3 has 16 residues. The ends were cut back, 4 bases at V and 4 bases at J, with 18 bases in the middle. CDR3 bases: TGTGCCACCAGTGAGCGGAGGGGCCCCCACTCCTATGGCTACACCTTC. This codes for CATSERRGPHSYGYTF.

This clonotype was counted between two and nine times. V gene TRBV7-9 combines with J gene TRBJ1-1, with TRBD1 as a possible D gene (6 bases). This CDR3 is 14 amino acids long. Per the germline V gene, CDR1 is SEHNR and CDR2 is FQNEAQ (reference sequence). V shed 5 bases and J shed 1 base, with 11 bases lying between them. For the CDR3, the DNA is TGTGCCAGCAGCCCGGGACATTCGAACACTGAAGCTTTCTTT. Translating gives CASSPGHSNTEAFF.

The V and J genes are TRBV5-6 and TRBJ2-5, with D possibly TRBD1 on 6 matching bases. Germline CDR1 SGHDT, CDR2 YYEEEE. The CDR3 spans 13 residues. The ends were cut back, 6 bases at V and 2 bases at J, with 11 bases in the middle. The CDR3 reads CASTLRGQETQYF. The DNA of the CDR3 is TGTGCCAGCACCCTGAGGGGGCAAGAGACCCAGTACTTC. Drawing the rest from reference TRBV5-6 and TRBJ2-5, the complete variable domain is DAGVTQSPTHLIKTRGQQVTLRCSPKSGHDTVSWYQQALGQGPQFIFQYYEEEERQRGNFPDRFSGHQFPNYSSELNVNALLLGDSALYLCASTLRGQETQYFGPGTRLLVL.

The V call is TRBV6-2 or TRBV6-3, the J call TRBJ2-1; tentatively, D is TRBD1 or TRBD2 (5 bases each). Germline V CDR1 and CDR2: MNHEY, SVGEGT. This CDR3 has 15 residues. The V and J ends lost 5 bases and 13 bases respectively, with 24 bases between them. The CDR3 loop reads CASSHGTVMSSSQFF. CDR3 coding DNA: TGTGCCAGCAGTCACGGGACCGTAATGAGCAGTTCTCAGTTCTTC.

This clonotype has just a few counts. The chain joins TRBV29-1 to TRBJ2-2; 10 bases are shared with TRBD1. CDR1 SQVTM and CDR2 ANQGSEA come from the germline V gene. This CDR3 is 16 amino acids long. J was trimmed by 6 bases and V by 7 bases; bases with no gene match: 14. The CDR3 DNA is TGCAGCGCGAACCTTGGGACAGGGGTTAGTCCCGGGGAGCTGTTTTTT. Protein sequence: CSANLGTGVSPGELFF.

V is TRBV3-1 and J is TRBJ1-5, with D unresolved. V lost 1 base, J lost 6 bases, and 16 bases lay in between. The CDR3 spans 16 residues. Looked up from germline, CDR1 is LGHDT and CDR2 is YNNKEL (reference sequence). CDR3 DNA sequence: TGTGCCAGCAGCCAAGGTCAAGCCCCGTCAGGTCAGCCCCAGCATTTT. Encoded protein: CASSQGQAPSGQPQHF. Based on the CDR3 plus reference TRBV3-1 and TRBJ1-5, the full variable domain is DTAVSQTPKYLVTQMGNDKSIKCEQNLGHDTMYWYKQDSKKFLKIMFSYNNKELIINETVPNRFSPKSPDKAHLNLHINSLELGDSAVYFCASSQGQAPSGQPQHFGDGTRLSIL.

The table lists this clonotype with many counts. The rearrangement uses TRBV27 and TRBJ2-4; D uncertain. This CDR3 region has 11 residues. V was clipped by 8 bases and J by 9 bases, with 11 bases between them. The germline gives CDR1 MNHEY, CDR2 SMNVEV (reference sequence). CDR3 bases: TGTGCCAGCCGCAGGCTTGGCATTCAGTACTTC. Protein sequence: CASRRLGIQYF.

This clonotype was observed a handful of times. At one of its ends the junction is not consistent with the germline gene, which may arise from a read error. The chain uses TRBV12-3 or TRBV12-4 and TRBJ1-5; TRBD1 matches 8 bases. The CDR3 runs 13 residues. CDR3 sequence: CASSRGRRQPQHF. For the CDR3, the DNA is TGCGCCAGCTCCAGGGGGCGGCGTCAGCCCCAGCATTTT.

This clonotype was picked up a small number of times. The chain combines TRBV2 with TRBJ1-1; D is unclear. Germline V gene sequence: CDR1 SNHLY, CDR2 FYNNEI. CDR3 length: 14 residues. The ends were cut back, 4 bases at V and 1 base at J, with 10 bases in the middle. The CDR3 coding sequence is TGTGCCAGCAGTGTGGGTGAGAGGAACACTGAAGCTTTCTTT. Its translation: CASSVGERNTEAFF.

This clonotype came up many times. The J gene is TRBJ2-3, the V gene TRBV29-1; tentatively, D is TRBD2 (5 bases). V was cut by 8 bases and J by 1 base, with 13 bases left in between. This CDR3 is 13 amino acids long. The germline CDR1 and CDR2 sequences are SQVTM and ANQGSEA. CDR3 amino acids: CSTPGRGTDTQYF. In nucleotides, the CDR3 is TGCAGCACTCCTGGGCGGGGCACAGATACGCAGTATTTT.

This sequence joins TRBV15 and TRBJ2-5, with 10 positions matching TRBD1. The CDR3 has 16 residues. Germline V gene lookup returns CDR1 LNHNV and CDR2 YYDKDF (reference sequence). V dropped 0 bases and J dropped 6; count of bases not matched to a gene: 7. CDR3 sequence reads: CATSRDLTGGSKTQYF. Here the CDR3 DNA reads TGTGCCACCAGCAGAGATTTGACAGGGGGCTCGAAGACCCAGTACTTC.

The chain has TRBV6-5 and TRBJ1-5; D call uncertain. The germline V and J ends were trimmed by 2 bases and 4 bases, with 12 bases remaining between them. Per germline, CDR1 MNHEY and CDR2 SVGAGI. The CDR3 contains 15 residues. CDR3: CASSYEGIGNQPQHF. CDR3 in DNA: TGTGCCAGCAGTTACGAGGGAATCGGAAATCAGCCCCAGCATTTT.

The V gene is TRBV29-1, the J gene TRBJ2-5; D gene ambiguous. Trimming shortened V by 3 bases and J by 2 bases, and 7 bases separated the two germline ends. This CDR3 has 12 residues. Germline CDR1 reads SQVTM; CDR2 reads ANQGSEA. The CDR3 nucleotides are TGCAGCGTTGAGCTGGGTCAAGAGACCCAGTACTTC. Its protein is CSVELGQETQYF.

This clonotype was picked up a small number of times. V and J are TRBV25-1 and TRBJ2-3, with TRBD2 matching 12 bases. There are 18 residues in the CDR3. Germline CDR1 MGHDK, CDR2 SYGVNS. The ends lost 4 bases at V and 0 bases at J; junction bases unmatched: 8. The CDR3 DNA follows: TGTGCCAGCAGTGCTACAGTAGGACTAGCGGGGAGCACAGATACGCAGTATTTT. Its translation: CASSATVGLAGSTDTQYF. The complete variable domain, with remaining parts taken from reference TRBV25-1 and TRBJ2-3, reads EADIYQTPRYLVIGTGKKITLECSQTMGHDKMYWYQQDPGMELHLIHYSYGVNSTEKGDLSSESTVSRIRTEHFPLTLESARPSHTSQYLCASSATVGLAGSTDTQYFGPGTRLTVL.

The rearrangement links TRBV7-2 to TRBJ2-1, with a weak D call TRBD2 (6 bases). This CDR3 region has 13 residues. V lost 5 bases, J lost 6 bases, and 11 bases lay in between. Germline CDR1 is SGHTA and CDR2 is FQGNSA. CDR3: CASSLGTPNEQFF. The CDR3 DNA reads as TGTGCCAGCAGCCTCGGGACTCCCAATGAGCAGTTCTTC. The full variable domain, rest sourced from reference TRBV7-2 and TRBJ2-1, is GAGVSQSPSNKVTEKGKDVELRCDPISGHTALYWYRQSLGQGLEFLIYFQGNSAPDKSGLPSDRFSAERTGGSVSTLTIQRTQQEDSAVYLCASSLGTPNEQFFGPGTRLTVL.

This clonotype was seen at least ten times. V is TRBV20-1 and J is TRBJ2-7; D is perhaps TRBD2 (5 bases). Germline-derived CDR1 and CDR2 are DFQATT and SNEGSKA (reference sequence). V was trimmed by 5 bases and J by 0 bases, leaving 14 bases between them. This CDR3 is built from 14 residues. In nucleotides, the CDR3 is TGCAGTGCTCACTTCAGCGGAGTCTCCTACGAGCAGTACTTC. It translates to CSAHFSGVSYEQYF.

The gene calls are TRBV20-1 and TRBJ2-2; no reliable D call. The CDR3 is 14 residues long. The germline gives CDR1 DFQATT, CDR2 SNEGSKA (reference sequence). Trimming removed 2 bases from V and 6 bases from J, with 13 bases in between. The DNA for the CDR3 is TGCAGTGCTAGAACCCTCTTCGTTTCCGGGGAGCTGTTTTTT. Translating it yields CSARTLFVSGELFF.

This clonotype showed up many times. The CDR3 DNA reads TGTGCCAGCAGCCAGGTGGGCAATGAGCAGTTCTTC. Translating it yields CASSQVGNEQFF. The chain is built from TRBV5-6 and TRBJ2-1, with no clear D. The ends were cut back, 4 bases at V and 6 bases at J, with 8 bases in the middle. The CDR3 has 12 amino acids. Germline CDR1 reads SGHDT; CDR2 reads YYEEEE.

This clonotype was seen only a few times. The J gene is TRBJ2-1, the V gene TRBV5-1, with a weak D call TRBD2 (6 bases). Trimming pared 5 bases from V and 6 bases from J, leaving 21 bases between. Germline lookup yields CDR1 SGHRS and CDR2 YFSETQ. The CDR3 spans 16 residues. Here the CDR3 DNA reads TGCGCCAGCAGTTGGCCGGGACGGGGGATAGGCAATGAGCAGTTCTTC. Amino acid sequence: CASSWPGRGIGNEQFF.

V is TRBV19 and J is TRBJ2-5; 8 bases fit TRBD2. Germline CDR1 is LNHDA and CDR2 is SQIVND (reference sequence). V shed 11 bases and J 3 bases; nucleotides not matched to a gene: 5. This CDR3 contains 12 residues. CDR3 nucleotide sequence: TGTGCCTCGCGGGGGGAGGAAGAGACCCAGTACTTC. It translates to CASRGEEETQYF. The full variable domain, completed using reference TRBV19 and TRBJ2-5, is DGGITQSPKYLFRKEGQNVTLSCEQNLNHDAMYWYRQDPGQGLRLIYYSQIVNDFQKGDIAEGYSVSREKKESFPLTVTSAQKNPTAFYLCASRGEEETQYFGPGTRLLVL.

In this sample, this clonotype turned up a few times. The CDR3: CASSFQVSVDSYEQYF. In DNA, the CDR3 is TGTGCCAGCAGTTTTCAAGTGAGCGTAGACTCCTACGAGCAGTACTTC. V gene TRBV12-3 or TRBV12-4 combines with J gene TRBJ2-7; no clear D. This CDR3 spans 16 amino acids. V shed 3 bases and J shed 0 bases, with 15 bases lying between them.

The gene calls are TRBV12-5 and TRBJ2-3; D may be TRBD1 or TRBD2 (5 bases each). CDR1 and CDR2 (germline): LGHNT, FRNRAP. V gave up 5 bases and J gave up 2 bases, with 14 bases separating them. CDR3 length: 15 amino acids. CDR3 coding DNA: TGTGCTAGTGGTACTGGGACGGCAACCACAGATACGCAGTATTTT. Translation: CASGTGTATTDTQYF.

The chain combines TRBV3-1 with TRBJ2-3; D is possibly TRBD1 or TRBD2 (5 bases each). Germline-derived CDR1 and CDR2 are LGHDT and YNNKEL (reference sequence). This CDR3 is built from 14 residues. The V gene lost 0 bases and the J gene lost 6 bases, with 10 bases spanning the gap. The CDR3 loop is CASSQEIWGDTQYF. In DNA form, the CDR3 reads TGTGCCAGCAGCCAAGAGATCTGGGGGGATACGCAGTATTTT.

This clonotype showed up just a few times. The chain is built from TRBV12-3 or TRBV12-4 and TRBJ2-7, with D unclear. Trimming left V 2 bases short and J 3 bases short, with 11 bases between. CDR3 size: 14 residues. CDR3 sequence reads: CASSLSDGNYEQYF. CDR3 in DNA: TGTGCCAGCAGTTTATCCGACGGAAACTACGAGCAGTACTTC.

The rearrangement uses TRBV7-8 and TRBJ1-6; D is unclear. The germline CDR1 and CDR2 sequences are SGHVS and FQNEAQ. V shed 0 bases and J shed 6 bases, with 9 bases lying between them. The CDR3 length is 15 residues. CDR3 nucleotide sequence: TGTGCCAGCAGCTTAGCCCGGGATCCTAATTCACCCCTCCACTTT. Translation gives CASSLARDPNSPLHF.

This chain joins TRBV10-2 and TRBJ2-3; 7 bases map to TRBD2. There are 18 residues in the CDR3. CDR1 and CDR2 from the germline V gene are WSHSY and SAAADI. The junction had 20 bases not matched to a gene; V was cut back by 9 bases and J by 2 bases. This CDR3 reads CASSGTTKPLPNTDTQYF. The CDR3 DNA sequence: TGCGCCAGTTCCGGGACTACCAAACCCCTCCCTAACACAGATACGCAGTATTTT.

The chain carries TRBV20-1 and TRBJ2-5; 13 positions match TRBD2. The CDR3 length is 17 residues. Germline V lookup: CDR1 DFQATT, CDR2 SNEGSKA (reference sequence). Trimming cost V 2 bases and J 3 bases; bases outside gene matches: 9. CDR3 amino acids: CSARLWTGTSGEETQYF. The CDR3 region has the DNA TGCAGTGCTAGACTCTGGACCGGGACTAGCGGGGAAGAGACCCAGTACTTC.